The 22 T cell receptor beta chains below all came from one sample that was sequenced in a study of Ad26.COV2.S vaccination and SARS-CoV-2 variants. Treatment defined: roughly 19 received Ad26.COV2.S at low or high dose, single or two shots; roughly 5 received placebo; per-sample allocation not given. Following the first vaccine or placebo injection, samples were taken on day 63. Data came from immunoSEQ multiplex PCR; TCRdb stores just in-frame clones and leaves some out. Of approximately 420,000 clones in the sample, around nine tenths were seen once. Sequenced here: peripheral blood, sampled in a trial of Ad26.COV2.S vaccine versus placebo. These receptors originate from a person between 18 and 60 years old who received the Ad26.COV2.S COVID-19 vaccine or a placebo.

V usage is TRBV5-1 and J usage is TRBJ2-2; either TRBD1 or TRBD2 may supply D (6 bases each). The germline gives CDR1 SGHRS, CDR2 YFSETQ. This CDR3 region has 16 residues. V lost 0 bases, J lost 3 bases, and 12 bases lay in between. CDR3 in DNA: TGCGCCAGCAGCTTGGAGGGCGGGACACACACCGGGGAGCTGTTTTTT. Encoded protein: CASSLEGGTHTGELFF.

This chain connects TRBV11-2 to TRBJ2-1; possible D gene TRBD1, 6 bases. The CDR3 consists of 13 residues. The V end was cut by 3 bases, the J end by 3 bases, with 6 bases between. From germline, CDR1 is SGHAT and CDR2 FQNNGV. Here the CDR3 reads CASSLDSYNEQFF. CDR3 nucleotides: TGTGCCAGCAGCTTGGACAGCTACAATGAGCAGTTCTTC.

The rearrangement joins TRBV27 to TRBJ2-7, with D perhaps TRBD1 or TRBD2 (5 bases each). With 5 bases removed from V and 6 bases from J, the gap between germline ends came to 20 bases. Germline values: CDR1 MNHEY, CDR2 SMNVEV (reference sequence). This CDR3 contains 15 residues. CDR3 in DNA: TGTGCCAGCAGTCCCGGAGTAGGGACCTTTAGCGAGCAGTACTTC. Its protein product is CASSPGVGTFSEQYF.

Only a few counts were recorded for this clone. The rearrangement uses TRBV19 and TRBJ2-2; D possibly uses TRBD1 or TRBD2 (5 bases each). V was cut by 3 bases and J by 1 base, with 9 bases left in between. Germline CDR1 LNHDA, CDR2 SQIVND (reference sequence). The CDR3 extends over 15 amino acids. The CDR3 nucleotides read TGTGCCAGTAGTATGAGGGACGGGAACACCGGGGAGCTGTTTTTT. It codes for CASSMRDGNTGELFF.

The chain is built from TRBV5-1 and TRBJ1-1; 8 nucleotides match TRBD1. The CDR3 spans 12 residues. V gave up 4 bases and J gave up 8 bases; unmatched junction bases: 4. Germline V gene data show CDR1 as SGHRS and CDR2 as YFSETQ. In DNA form, the CDR3 reads TGCGCCAGCAGCCGGACAGGGCAGGAAGCTTTCTTT. As protein: CASSRTGQEAFF.

The chain has TRBV5-4 and TRBJ2-2; possible D gene TRBD2, 6 bases. This CDR3 is 17 amino acids long. The germline V gene encodes CDR1 SGHNT and CDR2 YYREEE (reference sequence). V gave up 4 bases and J gave up 5 bases, with 21 bases separating them. As DNA, the CDR3 is TGTGCCAGCAGCCTCCCCATGCGTGGACTACCTACCGGGGAGCTGTTTTTT. Translating gives CASSLPMRGLPTGELFF.

The chain couples TRBV27 to TRBJ1-4; D perhaps matches TRBD1 (5 bases). The germline CDR1 and CDR2 sequences are MNHEY and SMNVEV (reference sequence). The V and J ends lost 4 bases and 0 bases respectively, with 9 bases between them. This CDR3 comprises 15 residues. This CDR3 reads CASSSGPSTNEKLFF. The CDR3 coding sequence is TGTGCCAGCAGTTCGGGGCCGTCAACTAATGAAAAACTGTTTTTT. Full variable domain (rest looked up from reference TRBV27 and TRBJ1-4): EAQVTQNPRYLITVTGKKLTVTCSQNMNHEYMSWYRQDPGLGLRQIYYSMNVEVTDKGDVPEGYKVSRKEKRNFPLILESPSPNQTSLYFCASSSGPSTNEKLFFGSGTQLSVL.

The chain recombines TRBV10-2 with TRBJ1-2; D unresolved. Trimming took off 2 bases at V and 0 bases at J, with 4 bases between the two ends. Germline V gives CDR1 WSHSY, CDR2 SAAADI. This CDR3 spans 13 amino acids. The CDR3 here is CASSETSNYGYTF. The CDR3 DNA sequence: TGCGCCAGCAGTGAGACGTCTAACTATGGCTACACCTTC.

The chain uses TRBV28 and TRBJ2-3, with 7 bases fitting TRBD2. Germline lookup yields CDR1 MDHEN and CDR2 SYDVKM. Trimming removed 3 bases from V and 1 base from J; junction bases left unmatched: 7. The CDR3 has 16 amino acids. CDR3 in amino acids: CASSFPAGWGTDTQYF. CDR3 nucleotides: TGTGCCAGCAGTTTCCCAGCGGGGTGGGGCACAGATACGCAGTATTTT.

The rearrangement joins TRBV7-2 to TRBJ1-4; TRBD1 is a possible D gene (5 bases). Germline-derived CDR1 and CDR2 are SGHTA and FQGNSA. The CDR3 is 14 residues long. V was clipped by 9 bases and J by 7 bases, with 18 bases between them. The CDR3 loop reads CASARAGVGEKLFF. Here the CDR3 DNA reads TGTGCCAGTGCCCGGGCGGGGGTCGGTGAAAAACTGTTTTTT.

The rearrangement joins TRBV19 to TRBJ2-7; 13 nucleotides align to TRBD2. The CDR3 covers 15 residues. Germline V gene lookup returns CDR1 LNHDA and CDR2 SQIVND (reference sequence). J was trimmed by 2 bases and V by 5 bases; bases with no gene match: 3. The CDR3: CASSEGTSGAYEQYF. The CDR3 nucleotides read TGTGCCAGTAGTGAAGGGACTAGCGGGGCCTACGAGCAGTACTTC.

J is TRBJ1-3 and V is TRBV6-6; the match to TRBD1 covers 11 bases. The CDR3 runs 18 residues. The germline CDR1 and CDR2 sequences are MNHNY and SVGAGI (reference sequence). The V gene end was trimmed by 5 bases and the J gene end by 2 bases; junction bases not matched to a gene: 11. CDR3 sequence: CASSPGQGALVTGNTIYF. CDR3 bases: TGTGCCAGCAGTCCCGGACAGGGGGCACTAGTCACTGGAAACACCATATATTTT.

The gene calls are TRBV27 and TRBJ1-6; D is undetermined. Trimming cost V 0 bases and J 9 bases, with 9 bases left between them. Germline CDR1 reads MNHEY; CDR2 reads SMNVEV (reference sequence). The CDR3 sequence is 14 residues long. The CDR3, as DNA: TGTGCCAGCAGTTTATCAGCCAAATCTTCACCCCTCCACTTT. This gives the protein CASSLSAKSSPLHF.

This chain joins TRBV10-3 and TRBJ2-3; weak D call: TRBD1 (5 bases). Trimming took 5 bases from V and 2 from J, leaving 14 bases between them. Germline V gene lookup returns CDR1 ENHRY and CDR2 SYGVKD. This CDR3 is built from 15 residues. The CDR3 sequence is CAISRPRAPTDTQYF. CDR3 bases: TGTGCCATCAGTCGTCCCAGGGCCCCCACAGATACGCAGTATTTT.

V usage is TRBV19 and J usage is TRBJ1-1; the D gene is possibly TRBD1 (5 bases). CDR1 is LNHDA, CDR2 SQIVND, per germline (reference sequence). The CDR3 extends over 14 amino acids. The V and J ends lost 1 base and 3 bases respectively, with 9 bases between them. As DNA, the CDR3 is TGTGCCAGTAGTATAGGGGGACTTTACACTGAAGCTTTCTTT. This encodes CASSIGGLYTEAFF.

The V and J genes are TRBV11-3 and TRBJ2-5; the D gene is possibly TRBD1 (6 bases). Germline V gene data show CDR1 as SGHNT and CDR2 as YENEEA. The V end was cut by 2 bases, the J end by 2 bases, with 15 bases between. The CDR3 totals 16 residues. CDR3 loop: CASSLSTGSSQETQYF. In DNA form, the CDR3 reads TGTGCCAGCAGCTTATCCACAGGGAGTTCGCAAGAGACCCAGTACTTC.

The chain carries TRBV30 and TRBJ1-5; D might be TRBD1 (5 bases). The length of the CDR3 is 17 residues. Deletions cut 3 bases from V and 5 bases from J, with 23 bases between. The germline gives CDR1 GTSNPN, CDR2 SVGIG (reference sequence). The CDR3 protein is CAWSDKGIGGIHQPQHF. The CDR3 DNA sequence: TGTGCCTGGAGCGACAAGGGTATCGGGGGGATTCATCAGCCCCAGCATTTT. Filled out from reference TRBV30 and TRBJ1-5, the complete variable domain reads SQTIHQWPATLVQPVGSPLSLECTVEGTSNPNLYWYRQAAGRGLQLLFYSVGIGQISSEVPQNLSASRPQDRQFILSSKKLLLSDSGFYLCAWSDKGIGGIHQPQHFGDGTRLSIL.

The CDR3 region has the DNA TGTGCCAGCAGCTTAGGTGCGGGGAACTCTGGAAACACCATATATTTT. It yields the protein CASSLGAGNSGNTIYF. The V gene is TRBV11-2, the J gene TRBJ1-3, with unresolved D. Trimming left V 1 base short and J 0 bases short, with 10 bases between. The CDR3 spans 16 residues. Germline V gene data show CDR1 as SGHAT and CDR2 as FQNNGV.

The rearrangement joins TRBV7-8 to TRBJ2-3, with 12 bases aligning to TRBD2. The J segment lost 6 bases and the V segment lost 5 bases, leaving 6 bases of the junction unmatched. From germline, CDR1 is SGHVS and CDR2 FQNEAQ. The CDR3 sequence is 15 residues long. The CDR3 spells CASSILAGGGDTQYF. DNA for the CDR3: TGTGCCAGCAGCATACTAGCGGGGGGAGGGGATACGCAGTATTTT.

The genes are TRBV14 and TRBJ1-4, with 7 bases lining up with TRBD1. The CDR3 has 15 residues. Germline lookup yields CDR1 SGHDN and CDR2 FVKESK. The junction had 10 bases not matched to a gene; V was cut back by 5 bases and J by 7 bases. The CDR3 coding sequence is TGTGCCAGCAGCGTACGACAGGGCTTTCGTGAAAAACTGTTTTTT. Protein: CASSVRQGFREKLFF.

This clone was seen a few times. The chain is built from TRBV6-2 or TRBV6-3 and TRBJ2-1; D call uncertain. CDR1 is MNHEY, CDR2 SVGEGT, per germline. Deletions cut 5 bases from V and 4 bases from J, with 9 bases between. This CDR3 spans 13 amino acids. The CDR3 sequence: CASSEDGYNEQFF. As DNA, the CDR3 is TGTGCCAGCAGTGAGGACGGGTACAATGAGCAGTTCTTC.

The CDR3 is CASSPPAGQDGELFF. The DNA of the CDR3 is TGTGCCAGCAGCCCTCCCGCGGGGCAGGACGGGGAGCTGTTTTTT. The chain employs TRBV11-2 and TRBJ2-2, with D perhaps TRBD2 (6 bases). Germline-derived CDR1 and CDR2 are SGHAT and FQNNGV. V lost 5 bases, J lost 7 bases, and 17 bases lay in between. The CDR3 is made up of 15 amino acids.